This T cell receptor (beta chain) was recorded in a study of cytomegalovirus exposure and HLA in healthy donors. The table came from immunoSEQ multiplex PCR; TCRdb's copy has only in-frame clones and leaves some out. Of some 240,000 clones listed, roughly 80% are singletons. The sequence was obtained from a woman between 18 and 30 years old in good health and CMV-seronegative. Sequencing was carried out using PBMCs.

The CDR3 DNA is TGTGCCAGCAGTTTTATGGGCAGCTCTGGAAACACCATATATTTT. Protein sequence: CASSFMGSSGNTIYF. The chain combines TRBV28 with TRBJ1-3; D gene unclear. From germline, CDR1 is MDHEN and CDR2 SYDVKM. V lost 3 bases and J 0 bases, leaving 9 bases between the germline ends. The length of the CDR3 is 15 residues. The full variable domain, completed using reference TRBV28 and TRBJ1-3, is DVKVTQSSRYLVKRTGEKVFLECVQDMDHENMFWYRQDPGLGLRLIYFSYDVKMKEKGDIPEGYSVSREKKERFSLILESASTNQTSMYLCASSFMGSSGNTIYFGEGSWLTVV.